This T cell receptor beta chain was recorded in a study of blood T cell repertoires in COVID-19. This study enrolled people aged 18 to 89 from 24 US geographic areas. Sequencing was performed with immunoSEQ multiplex PCR; in TCRdb, only in-frame clones are kept and a portion is missing. The table shows more than 250,000 clones, with 87% occurring only once. V lost 1 base and J 3 bases, leaving 10 bases between the germline ends. CDR1 SNHLY and CDR2 FYNNEI come from the germline V gene. This CDR3 comprises 15 residues. The sample taken for sequencing was PBMCs or T cells enriched from blood (not recorded which). The receptor was derived from a woman in her 30s who had recovered from COVID-19. The genes are TRBV2 and TRBJ1-3; D is ambiguous. The CDR3 spells CASSEVGEGGNTIYF. As DNA, the CDR3 is TGTGCCAGCAGTGAAGTGGGCGAAGGTGGAAACACCATATATTTT.